This T cell receptor beta chain was profiled in a study of blood T cells in healthy people across ages. The authors ran a second PCR of 7 to 11 cycles using a sample-barcoded 5' primer and a J-beta primer mix. There were at least 2.5 million CDR3-containing paired-end reads obtained from each sample. TCRdb ran MiXCR on the 5' RACE reads and lists one entry per CDR3 protein. There are under 1,000,000 distinct CDR3 sequences in the sample; 30% to 45% occur only once, and 10% to 15% lies in the top ten. The CDR3 has 17 residues. V lost 5 bases, J lost 5 bases, and 13 bases stayed unmatched. This clonotype was found a few times.

Sequenced material: blood. This sequence was found in a man aged 18-30 years in good health. V usage is TRBV12-3 or TRBV12-4 and J usage is TRBJ2-7; 12 bases are shared with TRBD2. The CDR3 DNA sequence: TGTGCCAGCAGTCGCATCCGGACTAGCGGGGTTCTGAACGAGCAGTACTTC. The encoded protein is CASSRIRTSGVLNEQYF.